Listed below are T cell receptor beta chains from one sample, sequenced in a study of PD-1 blockade in mismatch repair-deficient tumors. Assay: immunoSEQ multiplex PCR; the TCRdb copy retains only in-frame clones and omits some. The data contain about 84,000 clones, approximately 81% of them seen just once; the ten biggest clones take up just over 2.5%. Sequenced here: peripheral blood, sampled 12 weeks after starting pembrolizumab. The source of these receptors is an adult with mismatch repair-deficient cancer. Each CDR3 is given with its conserved first and last residue. Each record gives: clone size, J gene, V gene, D gene, CDR3 DNA, CDR3 protein. A D gene is named only where the DNA matches it firmly. The listing skips clone size in some rows; elsewhere it reads once, few, many or a size class.

.,TRBJ2-4,TRBV29-1,.,TGCAGCGTTGAAGTTACCAGGGCTAACATTCAGTACTTC,CSVEVTRANIQYF
.,TRBJ2-2,TRBV6-6,.,TGTGCCAGCAGTCAACTAGCTCTGGACACCGGGGAGCTGTTTTTT,CASSQLALDTGELFF
.,TRBJ2-1,TRBV4-3,TRBD2,TGCGCCAGCAGCCAAATGGCTAGCGGCTCCTACAATGAGCAGTTCTTC,CASSQMASGSYNEQFF
.,TRBJ1-1,TRBV5-4,.,TGTGCCAGCAGGGCAACAGGGTTGAACACTGAAGCTTTCTTT,CASRATGLNTEAFF
few,TRBJ2-7,TRBV30,.,TGTGCCTGGAAGGGGAGACCCTACGAGCAGTACTTC,CAWKGRPYEQYF
.,TRBJ2-2,TRBV10-2,.,TGCGCCAGCAGTGCGGAAGGGGAATACACCGGGGAGCTGTTTTTT,CASSAEGEYTGELFF
.,TRBJ1-1,TRBV21-1,.,TGTGCCAGCAGCAAAGAAGGTGGTGCTTTCTTT,CASSKEGGAFF
.,TRBJ2-1,TRBV27,.,TGTGCCAGCAGCCCCGGGAACTTACTCACCCACAATGAGCAGTTCTTC,CASSPGNLLTHNEQFF
.,TRBJ1-2,TRBV11-3,.,TGTGCCAGCAGCTTAAGTTTACAGTATGGCTACACCTTC,CASSLSLQYGYTF
.,TRBJ2-7,TRBV27,.,TGTGCCAGCAGTTTATCGCCCGACTCCTACGAGCAGTACTTC,CASSLSPDSYEQYF
.,TRBJ1-1,TRBV6-5,.,TGTGCCAGCAGTTACTCATCAGGGAGTAACACTGAAGCTTTCTTT,CASSYSSGSNTEAFF
few,TRBJ2-1,TRBV7-2,.,TGTGCCAGCAGCTTGAGGGTTGAGCAGTTCTTC,CASSLRVEQFF
.,TRBJ1-1,TRBV9,.,TGTGCCAGCAGCCCAACCGGGGGCACTGAAGCTTTCTTT,CASSPTGGTEAFF
.,TRBJ2-1,TRBV29-1,TRBD2,TGCAGCGTTGAAGATCCCTCTATAGCGGGAGTTTTGTACAATGAGCAGTTCTTC,CSVEDPSIAGVLYNEQFF
.,TRBJ2-1,TRBV12-5,TRBD2,TGTGCTAGTGGTTTCACGGCTGGGACTAGCTACAATGAGCAGTTCTTC,CASGFTAGTSYNEQFF
.,TRBJ1-2,TRBV18,.,TGTGCCAGCTCACCGACGGGCACTGGCTATGGCTACACCTTC,CASSPTGTGYGYTF
.,TRBJ1-2,TRBV6-5,.,TGTGCCAGCAAAAATAGGGACATACCCTATGGCTACACCTTC,CASKNRDIPYGYTF
.,TRBJ2-7,TRBV10-3,TRBD2,TGTGCCATCAGTGGTCCGGGACTAGCGGACTACGAGCAGTACTTC,CAISGPGLADYEQYF
.,TRBJ2-4,TRBV4-1,TRBD2,TGCGCCAGCAGCCACGAACCGGGACTAGCGGGAGAAGGGGAAAACATTCAGTACTTC,CASSHEPGLAGEGENIQYF
once,TRBJ2-3,TRBV7-2,.,TGTGCCAGCAGCTCGACTAGAAGGGGGGCAGATACGCAGTATTTT,CASSSTRRGADTQYF
once,TRBJ1-2,TRBV4-3,.,TGCGCCAGCAGCCAAGATCTGGGATATGGCTACACCTTC,CASSQDLGYGYTF
.,TRBJ1-1,TRBV11-1,.,TGTGCCAGCAGCTTAGAGATGAACACTGAAGCTTTCTTT,CASSLEMNTEAFF
medium-sized,TRBJ2-6,TRBV4-1,TRBD1,TGCGCCAGCAGCCAAATCCCCATTGACAGGGCGATAACTGGGGCCAACGTCCTGACTTTC,CASSQIPIDRAITGANVLTF
.,TRBJ2-7,TRBV13,.,TGTGCCAGCAGCTTAGGTCCTCCGGGTAGCTCCTACGAGCAGTACTTC,CASSLGPPGSSYEQYF
.,TRBJ1-2,TRBV29-1,.,TGCAGCGTTGACAGCTATGGCTACACCTTC,CSVDSYGYTF
.,TRBJ2-7,TRBV5-8,.,TGTGCCAGCAGCTTGGGGGACACCGGACCCTACGAGCAGTACTTC,CASSLGDTGPYEQYF
once,TRBJ2-4,TRBV5-5,TRBD2,TGTGCCAGCAGCCTGACACTAGCGGGGGGAGCCAAAAACATTCAGTACTTC,CASSLTLAGGAKNIQYF
.,TRBJ2-5,TRBV15,.,TGTGCCACCAGAACCGGGAGCCAACAAGAGACCCAGTACTTC,CATRTGSQQETQYF
.,TRBJ2-3,TRBV6-6,TRBD2,TGTGCCAGCGCGCTAGCGGGCGTGGGAGATACGCAGTATTTT,CASALAGVGDTQYF
.,TRBJ2-1,TRBV10-1,TRBD2,TGCGCCAGCAGTGAGTCGACTAGCGGGAGGGCCAGGGATGAGCAGTTCTTC,CASSESTSGRARDEQFF
.,TRBJ1-1,TRBV30,TRBD1,TGTGCCTGGATCGCCGGACAGGGGGCTGAAGCTTTCTTT,CAWIAGQGAEAFF
.,TRBJ2-7,TRBV19,TRBD2,TGTGCCAGTGGGACTACTACGACCTACGAGCAGTACTTC,CASGTTTTYEQYF
.,TRBJ1-1,TRBV14,.,TGTGCCAGCAGCCGAGGGGGACTGAACACTGAAGCTTTCTTT,CASSRGGLNTEAFF
.,TRBJ2-7,TRBV28,.,TGTGCCAGCAGTTTAGGCCACCTCTCCTACGAGCAGTACTTC,CASSLGHLSYEQYF
once,TRBJ2-7,TRBV7-8,.,TGTGCCAGCAGGTCCGGAGGAGGAGGGGGCTACGAGCAGTACTTC,CASRSGGGGGYEQYF
.,TRBJ2-5,TRBV19,TRBD2,TGTGCCAGTAGTATAGGTAGCGGGAGCCAAGAGACCCAGTACTTC,CASSIGSGSQETQYF
.,TRBJ2-1,TRBV7-9,.,TGTGCCAGCATCCCAAGGGGAAGGGACGGAAACAATGAGCAGTTCTTC,CASIPRGRDGNNEQFF
.,TRBJ2-5,TRBV5-4,TRBD1,TGTGCCAGCAGAGAAGGGGGCGAAGAGACCCAGTACTTC,CASREGGEETQYF
.,TRBJ2-1,TRBV7-2,.,TGTGCCAGCAGCTTAGCGGGAGGTTTTGTCCATGAGCAGTTCTTC,CASSLAGGFVHEQFF
.,TRBJ1-2,TRBV7-9,.,TGTGCCAGCAGCTTAGCACGATATGGCTACACCTTC,CASSLARYGYTF
.,TRBJ1-5,TRBV7-6,.,TGTGCCAGCAGCTGCCAATGCGGCCAGACCTTTAGCAATCAGCCCCAGCATTTT,CASSCQCGQTFSNQPQHF
.,TRBJ1-2,TRBV7-3,TRBD1,TGTGCCAGCAGCCCGGTAGGGGGCAAAGGCTACACCTTC,CASSPVGGKGYTF
.,TRBJ2-7,TRBV11-2,.,TGTGCCAGCAGCTTAGGGAATCAGGTGTACGAGCAGTACTTC,CASSLGNQVYEQYF
.,TRBJ1-1,TRBV4-2,.,TGTGCCAGCAGCCAAGTTGGGGAACCCACTGAAGCTTTCTTT,CASSQVGEPTEAFF
.,TRBJ2-7,TRBV5-6,.,TGTGCCAGCACACGGTCTCACTACGAGCAGTACTTC,CASTRSHYEQYF